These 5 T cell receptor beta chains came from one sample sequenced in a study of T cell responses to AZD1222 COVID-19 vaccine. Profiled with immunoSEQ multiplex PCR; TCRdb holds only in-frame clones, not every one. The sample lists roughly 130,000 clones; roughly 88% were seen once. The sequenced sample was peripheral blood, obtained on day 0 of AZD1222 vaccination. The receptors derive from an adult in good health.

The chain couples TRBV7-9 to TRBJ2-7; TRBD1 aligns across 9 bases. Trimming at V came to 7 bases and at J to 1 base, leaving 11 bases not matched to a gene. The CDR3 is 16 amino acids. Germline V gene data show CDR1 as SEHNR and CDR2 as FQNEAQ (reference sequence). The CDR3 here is CASTSFTGGSSYEQYF. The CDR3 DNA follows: TGTGCCAGCACCTCATTCACAGGGGGCTCTTCCTACGAGCAGTACTTC.

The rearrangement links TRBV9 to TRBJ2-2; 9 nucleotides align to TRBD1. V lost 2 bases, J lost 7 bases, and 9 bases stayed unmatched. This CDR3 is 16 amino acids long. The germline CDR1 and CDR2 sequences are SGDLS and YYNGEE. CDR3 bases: TGTGCCAGCAGCGTCCGCGGGACAGGGTCGAGCGGGGAGCTGTTTTTT. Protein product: CASSVRGTGSSGELFF.

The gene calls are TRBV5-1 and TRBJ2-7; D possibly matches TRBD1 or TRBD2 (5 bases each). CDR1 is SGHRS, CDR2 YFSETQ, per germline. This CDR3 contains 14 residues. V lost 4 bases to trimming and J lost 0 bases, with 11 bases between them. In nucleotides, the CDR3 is TGCGCCAGCAGCCGAAGGGGAGACTCCTACGAGCAGTACTTC. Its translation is CASSRRGDSYEQYF. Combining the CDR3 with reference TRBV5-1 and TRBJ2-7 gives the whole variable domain KAGVTQTPRYLIKTRGQQVTLSCSPISGHRSVSWYQQTPGQGLQFLFEYFSETQRNKGNFPGRFSGRQFSNSRSEMNVSTLELGDSALYLCASSRRGDSYEQYFGPGTRLTVT.

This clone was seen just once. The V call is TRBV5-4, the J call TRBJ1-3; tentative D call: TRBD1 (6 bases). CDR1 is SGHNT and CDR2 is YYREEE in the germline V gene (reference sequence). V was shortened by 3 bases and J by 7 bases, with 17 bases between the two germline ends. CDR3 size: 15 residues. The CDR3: CASSSQGLERNTIYF. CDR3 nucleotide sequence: TGTGCCAGCAGCTCACAGGGACTTGAGAGGAACACCATATATTTT.

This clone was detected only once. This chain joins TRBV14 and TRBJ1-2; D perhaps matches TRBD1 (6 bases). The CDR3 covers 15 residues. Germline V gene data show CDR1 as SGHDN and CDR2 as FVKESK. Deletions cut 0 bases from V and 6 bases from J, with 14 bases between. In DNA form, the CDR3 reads TGTGCCAGCAGCCAAGACTGGGGGCGGGTGGATGGCTACACCTTC. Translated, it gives CASSQDWGRVDGYTF.